The present T cell receptor beta chain was sequenced within a study of blood T cell repertoires in COVID-19. The CDR3 loop spans 15 amino acids. The germline gives CDR1 SGHRS, CDR2 YFSETQ. The junction had 7 bases not matched to a gene; V was cut back by 0 bases and J by 7 bases. The data were produced by immunoSEQ multiplex PCR, yet TCRdb's version contains in-frame clones alone and is incomplete. The sample yields about 280,000 clones, roughly 86% seen once. Sequencing was performed on peripheral blood. This rearrangement joins TRBV5-1 to TRBJ1-1; 9 positions match TRBD1. The receptor comes from a man between 35 and 55 years old with active or convalescent COVID-19. For the CDR3, the DNA is TGCGCCAGCAGCTTGGCAAGGGGACAGGGAATTGAAGCTTTCTTT. Translating gives CASSLARGQGIEAFF.